The rows below give T cell receptor beta chains drawn from one sample of a study of T cell responses to AZD1222 COVID-19 vaccine. TCRdb's copy holds only in-frame clones and misses some; the assay was immunoSEQ multiplex PCR. This table has around 100,000 clones, 86% appearing once. This specimen was peripheral blood, taken on day 0 of AZD1222 vaccination. The source of these receptors is an adult in good health. Each CDR3 is given with its conserved first and last residue. A D gene is named only where the DNA matches it firmly. Clone size, where shown, is once, few, many, or a class for clones that have expanded.

D gene: NA; J gene: TRBJ2-1; V gene: TRBV20-1; clone size: NA; CDR3 DNA: TGCAGTGCTAGTGACGGGCCATTCGAGAATGAGCAGTTCTTC; CDR3 protein: CSASDGPFENEQFF
D gene: NA; J gene: TRBJ2-3; V gene: TRBV9; clone size: NA; CDR3 DNA: TGTGCCAGCAGCTCCATTCCGGGCACAGATACGCAGTATTTT; CDR3 protein: CASSSIPGTDTQYF
D gene: TRBD2; J gene: TRBJ2-1; V gene: TRBV6-4; clone size: NA; CDR3 DNA: TGTGCCAGCAGTGTGCGGGAGGGGGATGAGCAGTTCTTC; CDR3 protein: CASSVREGDEQFF
D gene: NA; J gene: TRBJ2-7; V gene: TRBV5-1; clone size: NA; CDR3 DNA: TGCGCCAGCAGGGACAGAGGCTCCTACGAGCAGTACTTC; CDR3 protein: CASRDRGSYEQYF
D gene: NA; J gene: TRBJ2-2; V gene: TRBV7-9; clone size: NA; CDR3 DNA: TGTGCCAGCAGCTCCTACCTAAACACCGGGGAGCTGTTTTTT; CDR3 protein: CASSSYLNTGELFF
D gene: NA; J gene: TRBJ1-1; V gene: TRBV9; clone size: NA; CDR3 DNA: TGTGCCAGCAGCGTTACAGGGAGTGGCACTGAAGCTTTCTTT; CDR3 protein: CASSVTGSGTEAFF
D gene: TRBD2; J gene: TRBJ2-5; V gene: TRBV3-1/TRBV3-2; clone size: NA; CDR3 DNA: TGTGCCAGCAGCCAGACACTCTACGGGACTAGCGAAGAGACCCAGTACTTC; CDR3 protein: CASSQTLYGTSEETQYF
D gene: NA; J gene: TRBJ1-1; V gene: TRBV7-9; clone size: NA; CDR3 DNA: TGTGCCAGCAGCTTAGCGGACACAGGGAAAAACACTGAAGCTTTCTTT; CDR3 protein: CASSLADTGKNTEAFF
D gene: TRBD2; J gene: TRBJ2-1; V gene: TRBV7-9; clone size: NA; CDR3 DNA: TGTGCCAGCAGGGGCCTAGCGGGAGTTGAAAATGAGCAGTTCTTC; CDR3 protein: CASRGLAGVENEQFF
D gene: NA; J gene: TRBJ2-5; V gene: TRBV5-4; clone size: NA; CDR3 DNA: TGTGCCAGCAGCTCCATCCTGGGGTTAGAGACCCAGTACTTC; CDR3 protein: CASSSILGLETQYF
D gene: NA; J gene: TRBJ2-2; V gene: TRBV5-1; clone size: few; CDR3 DNA: TGCGCCAGCCTCCGGACATCCAATTGGGGTGACACCGGGGAGCTGTTTTTT; CDR3 protein: CASLRTSNWGDTGELFF
D gene: NA; J gene: TRBJ1-1; V gene: TRBV5-4; clone size: NA; CDR3 DNA: TGTGCCAGCAGCCTGGAGCGTGCGGGAACTGAAGCTTTCTTT; CDR3 protein: CASSLERAGTEAFF
D gene: NA; J gene: TRBJ1-2; V gene: TRBV7-9; clone size: NA; CDR3 DNA: TGTGCCAGCAGCTTACTCCCCCAAGGGGGGTATGGCTACACCTTC; CDR3 protein: CASSLLPQGGYGYTF
D gene: TRBD1; J gene: TRBJ1-5; V gene: TRBV5-1; clone size: NA; CDR3 DNA: TGCGCCAGCAGCAGGACAGGGGGAGATAATCAGCCCCAGCATTTT; CDR3 protein: CASSRTGGDNQPQHF
D gene: NA; J gene: TRBJ1-3; V gene: TRBV28; clone size: NA; CDR3 DNA: TGTGCCAGCAGTTTATTCCCAACAGGGATCAGTGGAAACACCATATATTTT; CDR3 protein: CASSLFPTGISGNTIYF
D gene: NA; J gene: TRBJ1-3; V gene: TRBV27; clone size: NA; CDR3 DNA: TGTGCCAGCAGTCCCTACCGACCGACTCAATTGGGGGGAAACACCATATATTTT; CDR3 protein: CASSPYRPTQLGGNTIYF
D gene: NA; J gene: TRBJ2-5; V gene: TRBV7-2; clone size: NA; CDR3 DNA: TGTGCCAGCAGCTCCCAGGCCTTAGCGCCGAGAGGGGAGACCCAGTACTTC; CDR3 protein: CASSSQALAPRGETQYF
D gene: NA; J gene: TRBJ2-2; V gene: TRBV4-1; clone size: NA; CDR3 DNA: TGCGCCAGCAGCCCAGGCGCCGTAGGTCTCACCGGGGAGCTGTTTTTT; CDR3 protein: CASSPGAVGLTGELFF
D gene: TRBD1; J gene: TRBJ1-6; V gene: TRBV28; clone size: NA; CDR3 DNA: TGTGCCAGCAGTTTTCGGAAGACAGGGCGACAAATTAATTCACCCCTCCACTTT; CDR3 protein: CASSFRKTGRQINSPLHF
D gene: TRBD2; J gene: TRBJ2-2; V gene: TRBV30; clone size: NA; CDR3 DNA: TGTGCCTGGAGGACTAGCGGGAGGGGCGCCGGGGAGCTGTTTTTT; CDR3 protein: CAWRTSGRGAGELFF
D gene: NA; J gene: TRBJ2-7; V gene: TRBV7-6; clone size: NA; CDR3 DNA: TGTGCCAGCAGCTTAGGACCCGGGAGTAATTCCTACGAGCAGTACTTC; CDR3 protein: CASSLGPGSNSYEQYF
D gene: NA; J gene: TRBJ1-5; V gene: TRBV27; clone size: NA; CDR3 DNA: TGTGCCAGCAGTTCTGGGAATCAGCCCCAGCATTTT; CDR3 protein: CASSSGNQPQHF
D gene: TRBD1; J gene: TRBJ1-5; V gene: TRBV5-8; clone size: NA; CDR3 DNA: TGTGCCAGCAGCTGGACCCTGGGACAGGGGCAGCCCCAGCATTTT; CDR3 protein: CASSWTLGQGQPQHF
D gene: NA; J gene: TRBJ1-2; V gene: TRBV7-2; clone size: NA; CDR3 DNA: TGTGCCAGCAGCTTAGCAAGTTATGGCTACACCTTC; CDR3 protein: CASSLASYGYTF
D gene: TRBD1; J gene: TRBJ2-2; V gene: TRBV5-1; clone size: NA; CDR3 DNA: TGCGCCAGCAGCTTGGACAGGGGGCCGGACACCGGGGAGCTGTTTTTT; CDR3 protein: CASSLDRGPDTGELFF
D gene: NA; J gene: TRBJ1-6; V gene: TRBV7-2; clone size: NA; CDR3 DNA: TGTGCCAGCAGCTTATTCCCGGGTGGTGAAAATTCACCCCTCCACTTT; CDR3 protein: CASSLFPGGENSPLHF
D gene: TRBD1; J gene: TRBJ1-2; V gene: TRBV19; clone size: NA; CDR3 DNA: TGTGCCAGCTATCAGGCAGGGGGCAACTATGGCTACACCTTC; CDR3 protein: CASYQAGGNYGYTF
D gene: TRBD1; J gene: TRBJ1-1; V gene: TRBV9; clone size: NA; CDR3 DNA: TGTACCAGCAGGCGATGGACAGGAGAGAACACTGAAGCTTTCTTT; CDR3 protein: CTSRRWTGENTEAFF
D gene: NA; J gene: TRBJ1-1; V gene: TRBV18; clone size: NA; CDR3 DNA: TGTGCCAGCTCACCGCAGGCGGACTCTGAAGCTTTCTTT; CDR3 protein: CASSPQADSEAFF
D gene: TRBD1; J gene: TRBJ1-5; V gene: TRBV28; clone size: NA; CDR3 DNA: TGTGCCAGCAGGGGACAGGGGGGCTTTAATCAGCCCCAGCATTTT; CDR3 protein: CASRGQGGFNQPQHF